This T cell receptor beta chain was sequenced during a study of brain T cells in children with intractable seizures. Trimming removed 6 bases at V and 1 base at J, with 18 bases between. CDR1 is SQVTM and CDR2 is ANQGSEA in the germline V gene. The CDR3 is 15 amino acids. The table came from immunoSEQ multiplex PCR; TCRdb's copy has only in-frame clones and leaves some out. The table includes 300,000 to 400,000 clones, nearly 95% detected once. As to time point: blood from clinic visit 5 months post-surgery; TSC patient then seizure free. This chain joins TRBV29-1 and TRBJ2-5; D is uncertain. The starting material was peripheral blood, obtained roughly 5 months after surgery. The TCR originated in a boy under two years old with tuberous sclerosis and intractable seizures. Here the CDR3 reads CSVVPTGRIQETQYF. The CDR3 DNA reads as TGCAGCGTCGTACCCACCGGACGCATCCAAGAGACCCAGTACTTC.